This TCR beta chain appears in the sequencing data of a study of shared clonotypes between healthy human individuals. Study as a whole: Per donor, three plates held CD4 naive cells, three held CD4 memory, two held CD8 naive and one held CD8 memory. Whole-study findings and limits: Clonotypes not shared had lower generation probabilities than those common to all four donors.

In the naive CD8 group, cells lacked CD45RO and were positively selected for CCR7, so terminally differentiated effector memory CD45RA+ cells were left out. Donors were healthy HIV-negative adults without recent acute infections or vaccinations. Comment on this clone: Its antigen is as yet unknown.

Profiled with immunoSEQ multiplex PCR; TCRdb holds only in-frame clones, not every one. This table has fewer than 800,000 clones, around 90% appearing once. Germline trimming cut 3 bases from V and 7 bases from J; bases unmatched to any gene: 16. Germline values: CDR1 SGDLS, CDR2 YYNGEE. The CDR3 is 17 residues long. The origin of this receptor is a man aged 25 to 40 in good health. The sample consisted of naive CD8+ T cells sorted from blood. The chain carries TRBV9 and TRBJ2-1, with 7 bases fitting TRBD2. The CDR3 nucleotides are TGTGCCAGCAGCGCCCATTTCCTGGCGGGAGAAGAGAATGAGCAGTTCTTC. Protein product: CASSAHFLAGEENEQFF.